Included here is one TCR beta chain sequence, with context. Participants reported their clinical history, and cohort assignment relied on those reports. In germline, CDR1 is SGHNT, CDR2 YYREEE (reference sequence). The CDR3 runs 15 residues. The ends lost 2 bases at V and 3 bases at J; junction bases unmatched: 7. This sample is drawn from a study of blood T cell repertoires in COVID-19. The table came from immunoSEQ multiplex PCR; TCRdb's copy has only in-frame clones and leaves some out. The sample has roughly 200,000 clones, approximately 86% seen once; the top ten hold under 30%. What was sequenced was PBMCs or T cells enriched from blood (not recorded which). This chain joins TRBV5-4 and TRBJ2-7; TRBD2 matches 8 bases. The sequence came from a woman aged 40 to 50 in a cohort exposed to, infected with or recovered from COVID-19 (not recorded which). As DNA, the CDR3 is TGTGCCAGCAGCTTATCCGGGAGGGGGATCTACGAGCAGTACTTC. Its protein is CASSLSGRGIYEQYF.